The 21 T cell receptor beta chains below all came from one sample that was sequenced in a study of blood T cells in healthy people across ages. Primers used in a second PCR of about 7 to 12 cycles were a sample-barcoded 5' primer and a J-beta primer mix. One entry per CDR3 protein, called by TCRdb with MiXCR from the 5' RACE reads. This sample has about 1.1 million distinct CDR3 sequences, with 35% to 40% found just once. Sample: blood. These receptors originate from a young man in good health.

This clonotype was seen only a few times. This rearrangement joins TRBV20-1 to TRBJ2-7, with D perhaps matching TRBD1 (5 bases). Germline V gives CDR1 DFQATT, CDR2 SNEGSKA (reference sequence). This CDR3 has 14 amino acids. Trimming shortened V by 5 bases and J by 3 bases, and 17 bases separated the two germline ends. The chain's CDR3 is CSAENRDQGYEQYF. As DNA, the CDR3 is TGCAGTGCTGAAAATCGAGACCAGGGCTACGAGCAGTACTTC.

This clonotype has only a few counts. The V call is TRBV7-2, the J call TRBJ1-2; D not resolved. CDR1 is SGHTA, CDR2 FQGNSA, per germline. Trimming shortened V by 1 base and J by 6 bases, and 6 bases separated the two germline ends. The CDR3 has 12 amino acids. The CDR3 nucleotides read TGTGCCAGCAGCTTAGGCCCCGATGGCTACACCTTC. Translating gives CASSLGPDGYTF.

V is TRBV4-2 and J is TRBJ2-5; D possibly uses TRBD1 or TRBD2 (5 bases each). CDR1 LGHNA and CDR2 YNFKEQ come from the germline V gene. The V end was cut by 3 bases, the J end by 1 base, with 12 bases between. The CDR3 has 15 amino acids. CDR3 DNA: TGTGCCAGCAGCCATGGGGGTGCGCTCCAAGAGACCCAGTACTTC. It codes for CASSHGGALQETQYF.

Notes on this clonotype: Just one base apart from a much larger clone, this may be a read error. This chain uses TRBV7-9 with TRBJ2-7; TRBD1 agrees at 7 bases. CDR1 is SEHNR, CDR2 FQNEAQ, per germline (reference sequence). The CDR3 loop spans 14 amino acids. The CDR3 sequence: CASSVAQGVYEQYF. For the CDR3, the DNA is TGTGCCAGCAGCGTAGCTCAGGGGGTGTACGAGCAGTACTTC.

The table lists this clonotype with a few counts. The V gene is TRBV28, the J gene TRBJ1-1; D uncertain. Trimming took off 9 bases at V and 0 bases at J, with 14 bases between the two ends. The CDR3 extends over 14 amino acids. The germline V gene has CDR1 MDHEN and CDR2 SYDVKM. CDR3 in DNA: TGTGCCAGTAGCGGACCCCTGATGAACACTGAAGCTTTCTTT. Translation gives CASSGPLMNTEAFF.

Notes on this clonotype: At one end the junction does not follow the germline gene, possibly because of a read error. In nucleotides, the CDR3 is TGTGTCAGCAGTTTAATCGGGGGGGCGGACCAAGAGACCCAGTACTTC. It codes for CVSSLIGGADQETQYF. The J gene is TRBJ2-5, the V gene TRBV12-3 or TRBV12-4, with 8 nucleotides matching TRBD2. This CDR3 region has 16 residues.

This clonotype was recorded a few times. The CDR3 DNA sequence: TGCAGTGCTAGAGATAGGACTAGCCAAGCAGATACGCAGTATTTT. It specifies CSARDRTSQADTQYF. The chain recombines TRBV20-1 with TRBJ2-3; 8 bases match TRBD2. Trimming cost V 0 bases and J 4 bases; bases outside gene matches: 6. The V gene's germline CDR1 is DFQATT and CDR2 SNEGSKA (reference sequence). The CDR3 length is 15 residues.

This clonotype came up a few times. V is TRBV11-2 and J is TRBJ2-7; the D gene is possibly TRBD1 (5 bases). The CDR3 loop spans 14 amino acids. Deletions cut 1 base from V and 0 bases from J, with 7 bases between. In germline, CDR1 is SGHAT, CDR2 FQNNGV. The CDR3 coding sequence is TGTGCCAGCAGCTTAGTTAGGGGCTCCTACGAGCAGTACTTC. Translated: CASSLVRGSYEQYF. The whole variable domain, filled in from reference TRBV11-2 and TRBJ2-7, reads EAGVAQSPRYKIIEKRQSVAFWCNPISGHATLYWYQQILGQGPKLLIQFQNNGVVDDSQLPKDRFSAERLKGVDSTLKIQPAKLEDSAVYLCASSLVRGSYEQYFGPGTRLTVT.

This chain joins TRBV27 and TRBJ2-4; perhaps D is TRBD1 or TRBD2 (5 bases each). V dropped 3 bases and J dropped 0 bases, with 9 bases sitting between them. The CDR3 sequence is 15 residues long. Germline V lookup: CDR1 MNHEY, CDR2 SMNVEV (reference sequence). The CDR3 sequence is CASSLSGTAKNIQYF. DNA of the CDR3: TGTGCCAGCAGTTTGTCCGGGACAGCCAAAAACATTCAGTACTTC.

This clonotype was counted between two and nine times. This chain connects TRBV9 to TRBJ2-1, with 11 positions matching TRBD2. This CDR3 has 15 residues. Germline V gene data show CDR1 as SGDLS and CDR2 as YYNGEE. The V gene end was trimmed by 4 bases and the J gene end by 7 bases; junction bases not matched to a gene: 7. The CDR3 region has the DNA TGTGCCAGCAGCCCTTCGACTAGCGGGGCAAATGAGCAGTTCTTC. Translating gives CASSPSTSGANEQFF.

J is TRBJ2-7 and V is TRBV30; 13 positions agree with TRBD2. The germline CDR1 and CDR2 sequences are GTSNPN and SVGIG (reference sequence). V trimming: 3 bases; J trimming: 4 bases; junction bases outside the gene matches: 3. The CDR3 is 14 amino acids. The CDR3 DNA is TGTGCCTGGAGCGGGACTAGCGGGGTGTACGAGCAGTACTTC. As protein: CAWSGTSGVYEQYF.

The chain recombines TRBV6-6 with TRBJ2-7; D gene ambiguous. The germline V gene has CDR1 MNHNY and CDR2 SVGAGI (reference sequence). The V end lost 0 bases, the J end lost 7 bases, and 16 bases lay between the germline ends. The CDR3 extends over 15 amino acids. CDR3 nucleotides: TGTGCCAGCAGTTACTCGGCGAAGGCATACAATGAGCAGTACTTC. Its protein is CASSYSAKAYNEQYF.

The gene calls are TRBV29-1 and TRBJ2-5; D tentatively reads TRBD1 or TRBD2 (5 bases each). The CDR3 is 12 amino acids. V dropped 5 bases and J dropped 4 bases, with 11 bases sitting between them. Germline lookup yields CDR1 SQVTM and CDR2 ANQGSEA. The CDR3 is CSVRKGRETQYF. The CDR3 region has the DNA TGCAGCGTTCGTAAGGGACGAGAGACCCAGTACTTC.

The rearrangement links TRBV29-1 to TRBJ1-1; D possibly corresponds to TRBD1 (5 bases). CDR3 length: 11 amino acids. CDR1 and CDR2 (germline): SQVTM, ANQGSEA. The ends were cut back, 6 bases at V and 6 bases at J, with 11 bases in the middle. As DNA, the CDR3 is TGCAGCGTCGGTAGAGGGGCTGAAGCTTTCTTT. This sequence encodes CSVGRGAEAFF.

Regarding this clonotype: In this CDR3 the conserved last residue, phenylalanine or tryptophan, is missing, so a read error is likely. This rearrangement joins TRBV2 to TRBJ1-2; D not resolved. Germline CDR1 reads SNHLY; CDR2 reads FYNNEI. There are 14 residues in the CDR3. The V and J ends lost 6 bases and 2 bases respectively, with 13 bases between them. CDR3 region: CASSASAPNYGYTL. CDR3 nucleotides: TGTGCCAGCAGCGCCAGTGCTCCCAACTATGGCTACACCCTC.

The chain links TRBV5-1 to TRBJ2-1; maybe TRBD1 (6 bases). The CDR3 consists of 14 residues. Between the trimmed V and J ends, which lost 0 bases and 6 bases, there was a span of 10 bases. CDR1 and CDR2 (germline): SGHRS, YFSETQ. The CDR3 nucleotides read TGCGCCAGCAGCTTGGCGGACAGAGGCAATGAGCAGTTCTTC. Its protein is CASSLADRGNEQFF.

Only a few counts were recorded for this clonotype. CDR3 loop: CAIRNSNTGELFF. The CDR3 DNA reads as TGTGCCATCAGGAACTCAAACACCGGGGAGCTGTTTTTT. The chain uses TRBV10-3 and TRBJ2-2; no reliable D call. Germline assignment: CDR1 ENHRY and CDR2 SYGVKD. The CDR3 extends over 13 amino acids. The V end was cut by 6 bases, the J end by 2 bases, with 7 bases between.

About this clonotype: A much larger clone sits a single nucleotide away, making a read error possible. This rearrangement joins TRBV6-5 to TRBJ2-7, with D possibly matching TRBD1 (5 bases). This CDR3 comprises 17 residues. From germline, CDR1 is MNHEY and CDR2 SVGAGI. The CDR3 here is CASSYSRAGSIPYERYF. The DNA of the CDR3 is TGTGCCAGCAGTTACTCTAGGGCAGGGTCAATCCCCTACGAGCGGTACTTC.

The CDR3 bases are TGCAGTGCCCTGACAGGCCCCGGTCGGGAGCAGTTCTTC. This codes for CSALTGPGREQFF. J is TRBJ2-1 and V is TRBV20-1, with a possible D match to TRBD1 (6 bases). The V gene lost 6 bases and the J gene lost 10 bases, with 19 bases spanning the gap. Germline-derived CDR1 and CDR2 are DFQATT and SNEGSKA (reference sequence). The CDR3 is made up of 13 amino acids.

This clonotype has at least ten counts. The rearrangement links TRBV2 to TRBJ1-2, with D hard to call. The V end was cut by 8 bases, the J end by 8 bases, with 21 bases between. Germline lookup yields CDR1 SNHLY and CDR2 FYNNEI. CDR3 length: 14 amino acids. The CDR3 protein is CASEVVASRFGYTF. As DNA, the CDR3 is TGTGCCAGCGAAGTAGTCGCCTCGCGATTCGGCTACACCTTC.

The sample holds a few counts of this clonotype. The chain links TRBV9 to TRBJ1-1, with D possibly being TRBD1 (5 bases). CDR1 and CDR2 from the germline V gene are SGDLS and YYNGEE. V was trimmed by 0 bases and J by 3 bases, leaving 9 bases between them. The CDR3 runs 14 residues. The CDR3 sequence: CASSVAGRDTEAFF. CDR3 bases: TGTGCCAGCAGCGTAGCAGGGCGGGACACTGAAGCTTTCTTT.